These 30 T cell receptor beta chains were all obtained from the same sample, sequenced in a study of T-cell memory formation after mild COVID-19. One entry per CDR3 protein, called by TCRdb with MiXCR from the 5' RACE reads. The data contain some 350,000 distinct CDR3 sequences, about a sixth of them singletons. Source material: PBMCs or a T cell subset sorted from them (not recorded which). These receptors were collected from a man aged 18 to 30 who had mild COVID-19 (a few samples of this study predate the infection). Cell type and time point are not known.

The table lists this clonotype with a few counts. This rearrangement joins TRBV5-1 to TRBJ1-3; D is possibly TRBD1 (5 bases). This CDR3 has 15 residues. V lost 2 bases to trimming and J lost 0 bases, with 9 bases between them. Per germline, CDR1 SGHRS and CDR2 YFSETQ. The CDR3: CASSFDSHSGNTIYF. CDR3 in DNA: TGCGCCAGCAGCTTCGACAGCCACTCTGGAAACACCATATATTTT.

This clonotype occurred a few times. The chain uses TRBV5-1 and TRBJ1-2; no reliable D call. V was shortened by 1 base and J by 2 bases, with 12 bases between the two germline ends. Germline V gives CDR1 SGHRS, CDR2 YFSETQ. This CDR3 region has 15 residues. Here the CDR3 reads CASSLSRRTNYGYTF. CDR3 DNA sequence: TGCGCCAGCAGCTTGAGCAGAAGAACAAACTATGGCTACACCTTC.

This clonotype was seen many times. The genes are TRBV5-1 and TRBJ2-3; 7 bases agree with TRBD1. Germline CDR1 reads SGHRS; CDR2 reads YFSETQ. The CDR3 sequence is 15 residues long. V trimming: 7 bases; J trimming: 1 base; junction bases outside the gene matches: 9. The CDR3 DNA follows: TGCGCCAGCGTACAAGGGGACAGCCGCACAGATACGCAGTATTTT. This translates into CASVQGDSRTDTQYF.

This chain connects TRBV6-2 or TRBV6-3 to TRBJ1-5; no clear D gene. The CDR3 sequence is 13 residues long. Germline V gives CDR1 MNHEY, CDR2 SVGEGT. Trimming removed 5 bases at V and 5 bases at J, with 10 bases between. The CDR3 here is CASSPKSDQPQHF. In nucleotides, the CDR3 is TGTGCCAGCAGTCCAAAGTCGGATCAGCCCCAGCATTTT.

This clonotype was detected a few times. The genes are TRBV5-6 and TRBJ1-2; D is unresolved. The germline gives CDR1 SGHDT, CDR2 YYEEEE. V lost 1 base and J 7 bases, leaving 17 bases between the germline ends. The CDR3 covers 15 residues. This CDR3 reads CASSLLGGMGFGYTF. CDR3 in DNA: TGTGCCAGCAGCTTGTTGGGCGGAATGGGTTTTGGCTACACCTTC.

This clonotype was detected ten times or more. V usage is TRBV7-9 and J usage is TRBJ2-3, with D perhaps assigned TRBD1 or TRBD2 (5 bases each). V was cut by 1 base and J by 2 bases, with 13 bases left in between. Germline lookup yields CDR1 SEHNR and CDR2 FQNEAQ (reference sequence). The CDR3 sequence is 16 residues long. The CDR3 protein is CASSLVVGDPTDTQYF. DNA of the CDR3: TGTGCCAGCAGCTTAGTAGTCGGGGACCCCACAGATACGCAGTATTTT.

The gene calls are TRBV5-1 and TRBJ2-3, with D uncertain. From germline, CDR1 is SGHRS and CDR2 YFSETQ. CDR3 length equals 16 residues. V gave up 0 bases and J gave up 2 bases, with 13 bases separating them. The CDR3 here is CASSLDGSPVTDTQYF. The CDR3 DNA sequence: TGCGCCAGCAGCTTGGATGGTAGTCCGGTCACAGATACGCAGTATTTT.

This chain's CDR3 is CASSLDTVGNTEAFF. The DNA of the CDR3 is TGCGCCAGCAGCTTGGATACGGTGGGTAACACTGAAGCTTTCTTT. This rearrangement joins TRBV5-1 to TRBJ1-1, with no clear D. CDR1 and CDR2 (germline): SGHRS, YFSETQ. V was trimmed by 0 bases and J by 2 bases, leaving 11 bases between them. The CDR3 length is 15 residues.

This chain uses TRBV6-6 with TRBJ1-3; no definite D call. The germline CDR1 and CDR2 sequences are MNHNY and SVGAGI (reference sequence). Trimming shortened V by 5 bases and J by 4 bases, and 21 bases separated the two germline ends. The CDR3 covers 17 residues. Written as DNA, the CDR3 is TGTGCCAGCAGTCACAATTTGGCCCTAGGGTCGGGAAACACCATATATTTT. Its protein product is CASSHNLALGSGNTIYF.

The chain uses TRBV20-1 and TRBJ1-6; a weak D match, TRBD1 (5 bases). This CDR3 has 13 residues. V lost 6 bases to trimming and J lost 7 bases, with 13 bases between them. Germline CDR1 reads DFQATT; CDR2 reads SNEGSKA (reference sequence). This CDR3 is CSAAGRANSPLHF. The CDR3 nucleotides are TGCAGTGCGGCGGGCAGGGCAAATTCACCCCTCCACTTT.

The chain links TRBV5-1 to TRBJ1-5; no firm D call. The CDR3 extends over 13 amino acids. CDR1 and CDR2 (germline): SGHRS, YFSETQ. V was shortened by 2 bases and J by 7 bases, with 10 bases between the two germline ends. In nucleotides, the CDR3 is TGCGCCAGCAGCTTTAGTGGGGAACAGCCCCAGCATTTT. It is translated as CASSFSGEQPQHF.

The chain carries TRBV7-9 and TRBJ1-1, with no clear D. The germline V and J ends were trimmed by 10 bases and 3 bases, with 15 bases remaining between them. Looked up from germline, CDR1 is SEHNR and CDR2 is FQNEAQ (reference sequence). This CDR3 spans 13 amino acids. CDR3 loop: CATVGWVYTEAFF. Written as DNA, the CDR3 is TGTGCCACCGTCGGTTGGGTGTACACTGAAGCTTTCTTT.

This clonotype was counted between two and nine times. The CDR3, as DNA: TGCAGTGCTAGAGAAAACAGGGCTGAGGACTATGGCTACACCTTC. Its protein is CSARENRAEDYGYTF. The rearrangement uses TRBV20-1 and TRBJ1-2; TRBD1 is a possible D gene (6 bases). V shed 0 bases and J shed 3 bases, with 14 bases lying between them. The CDR3 consists of 15 residues. Germline V gene sequence: CDR1 DFQATT, CDR2 SNEGSKA (reference sequence).

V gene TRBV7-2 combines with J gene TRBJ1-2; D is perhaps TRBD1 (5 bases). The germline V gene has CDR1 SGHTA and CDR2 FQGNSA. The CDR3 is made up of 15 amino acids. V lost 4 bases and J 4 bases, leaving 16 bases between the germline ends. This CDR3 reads CASSSGGGASYGYTF. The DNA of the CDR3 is TGTGCCAGCAGCTCAGGTGGGGGAGCCAGCTATGGCTACACCTTC.

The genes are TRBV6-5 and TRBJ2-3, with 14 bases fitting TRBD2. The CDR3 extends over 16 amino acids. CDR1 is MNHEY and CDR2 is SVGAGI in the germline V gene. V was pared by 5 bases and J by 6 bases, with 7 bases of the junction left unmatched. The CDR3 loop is CASSPETSGGADTQYF. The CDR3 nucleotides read TGTGCCAGCAGTCCCGAGACTAGCGGGGGGGCCGATACGCAGTATTTT.

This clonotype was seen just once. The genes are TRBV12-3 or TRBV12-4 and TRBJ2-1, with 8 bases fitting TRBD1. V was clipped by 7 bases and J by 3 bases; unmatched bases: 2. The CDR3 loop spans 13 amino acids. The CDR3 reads CASIDRGYNEQFF. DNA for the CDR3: TGTGCCAGCATTGACAGGGGCTACAATGAGCAGTTCTTC.

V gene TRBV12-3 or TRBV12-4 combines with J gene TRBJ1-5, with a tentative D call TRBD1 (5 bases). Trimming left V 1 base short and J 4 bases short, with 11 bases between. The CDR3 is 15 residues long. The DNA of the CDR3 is TGTGCCAGCAGTTTAGGAGGGACGCTAAATCAGCCCCAGCATTTT. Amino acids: CASSLGGTLNQPQHF.

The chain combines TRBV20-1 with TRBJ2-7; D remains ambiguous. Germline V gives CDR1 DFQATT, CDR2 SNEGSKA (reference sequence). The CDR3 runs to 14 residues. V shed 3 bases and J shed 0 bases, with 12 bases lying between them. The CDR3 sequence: CSARLRWTSYEQYV. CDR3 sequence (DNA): TGCAGTGCTAGGTTGAGGTGGACCTCCTACGAGCAGTACGTC.

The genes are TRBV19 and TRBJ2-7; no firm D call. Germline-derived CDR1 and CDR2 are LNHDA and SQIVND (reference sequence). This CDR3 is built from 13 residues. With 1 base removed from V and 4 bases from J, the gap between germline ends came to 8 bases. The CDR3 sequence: CASSIADGYEQYV. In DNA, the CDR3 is TGTGCCAGTAGTATAGCCGACGGGTACGAGCAGTACGTC.

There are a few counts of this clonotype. The CDR3 loop is CASSLTSGRGTDTQYF. In DNA, the CDR3 is TGTGCCAGCAGCTTAACATCCGGGCGGGGCACAGATACGCAGTATTTT. This chain joins TRBV13 and TRBJ2-3; D is perhaps TRBD2 (5 bases). Trimming left V 2 bases short and J 1 base short, with 13 bases between. CDR1 is PRHDT and CDR2 is FYEKMQ in the germline V gene (reference sequence). This CDR3 has 16 residues.

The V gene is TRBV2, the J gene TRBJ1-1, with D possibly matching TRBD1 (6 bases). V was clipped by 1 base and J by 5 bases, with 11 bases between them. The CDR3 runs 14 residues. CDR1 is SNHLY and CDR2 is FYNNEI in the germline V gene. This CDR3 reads CASSEDRASTEAFF. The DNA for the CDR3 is TGTGCCAGCAGTGAAGACAGGGCGAGTACTGAAGCTTTCTTT.

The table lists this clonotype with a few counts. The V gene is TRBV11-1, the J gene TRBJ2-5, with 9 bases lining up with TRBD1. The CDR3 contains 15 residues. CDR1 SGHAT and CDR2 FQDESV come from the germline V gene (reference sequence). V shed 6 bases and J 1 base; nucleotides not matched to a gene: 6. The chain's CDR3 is CASRRTGALQETQYF. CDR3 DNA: TGTGCCAGCAGGAGGACAGGGGCCCTCCAAGAGACCCAGTACTTC.

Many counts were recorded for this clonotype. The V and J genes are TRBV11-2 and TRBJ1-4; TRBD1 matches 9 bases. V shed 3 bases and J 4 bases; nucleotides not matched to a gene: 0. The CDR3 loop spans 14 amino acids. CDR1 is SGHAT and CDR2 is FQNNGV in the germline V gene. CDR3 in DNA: TGTGCCAGCAGCTTGGACAGGGGTAATGAAAAACTGTTTTTT. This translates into CASSLDRGNEKLFF.

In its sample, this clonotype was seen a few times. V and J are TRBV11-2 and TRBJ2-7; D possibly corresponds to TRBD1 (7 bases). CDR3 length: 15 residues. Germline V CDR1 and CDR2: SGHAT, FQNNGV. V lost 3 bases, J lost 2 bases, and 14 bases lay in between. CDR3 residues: CASSLGAGGTYEQYF. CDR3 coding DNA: TGTGCCAGCAGCTTGGGTGCAGGGGGGACCTACGAGCAGTACTTC.

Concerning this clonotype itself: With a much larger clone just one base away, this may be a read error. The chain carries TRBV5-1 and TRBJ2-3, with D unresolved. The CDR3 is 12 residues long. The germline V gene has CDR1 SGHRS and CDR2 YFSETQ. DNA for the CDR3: TGCGCCATCAGCCGGGTGGGTGACACGCAGTATTTT. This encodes CAISRVGDTQYF.

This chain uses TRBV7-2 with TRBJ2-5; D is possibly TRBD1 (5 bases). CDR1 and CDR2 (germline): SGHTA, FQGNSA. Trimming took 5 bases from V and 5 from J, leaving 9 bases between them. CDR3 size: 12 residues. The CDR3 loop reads CASSVTVETQYF. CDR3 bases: TGTGCCAGCAGCGTGACAGTGGAGACCCAGTACTTC.

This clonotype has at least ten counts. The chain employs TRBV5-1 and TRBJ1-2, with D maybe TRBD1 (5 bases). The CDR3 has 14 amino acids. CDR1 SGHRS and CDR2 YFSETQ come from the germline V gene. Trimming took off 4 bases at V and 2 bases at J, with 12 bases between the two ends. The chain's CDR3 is CASSHTDRNYGYTF. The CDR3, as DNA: TGCGCCAGCAGCCATACAGACAGAAACTATGGCTACACCTTC.

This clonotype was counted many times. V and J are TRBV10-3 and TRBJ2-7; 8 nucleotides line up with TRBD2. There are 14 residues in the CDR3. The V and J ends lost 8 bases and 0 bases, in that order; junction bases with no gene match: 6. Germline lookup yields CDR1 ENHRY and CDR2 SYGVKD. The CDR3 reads CAIESGGSSYEQYF. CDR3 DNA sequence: TGTGCCATCGAAAGCGGGGGCAGCTCCTACGAGCAGTACTTC.

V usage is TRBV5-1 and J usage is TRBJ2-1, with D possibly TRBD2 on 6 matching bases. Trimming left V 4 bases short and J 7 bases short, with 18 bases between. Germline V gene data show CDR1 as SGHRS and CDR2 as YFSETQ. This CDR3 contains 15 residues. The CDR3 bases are TGCGCCAGCAGCGCGGGGCCGGGGCTGGTGAATGAGCAGTTCTTC. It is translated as CASSAGPGLVNEQFF.

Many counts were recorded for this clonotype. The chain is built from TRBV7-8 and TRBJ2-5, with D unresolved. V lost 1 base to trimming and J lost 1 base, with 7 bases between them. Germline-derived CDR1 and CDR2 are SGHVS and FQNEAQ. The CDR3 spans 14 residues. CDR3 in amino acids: CASSLVRFQETQYF. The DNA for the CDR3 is TGTGCCAGCAGCTTAGTCAGATTCCAAGAGACCCAGTACTTC.